This T cell receptor (beta chain) was sequenced during a study of T cells in localized non-small cell lung cancer. By sample fraction, this clone is medium-sized (0.01 to 0.1%). Its antigen is currently unknown. The CDR3 consists of 15 residues. V was pared by 1 base and J by 10 bases, with 15 bases between. Germline V gene data show CDR1 as SGDLS and CDR2 as YYNGEE. The study, taken as a whole, reports: Across samples, adjacent lung featured a median around 60 of the top 100 tumor clones. Uninvolved adjacent lung showed peak T cell clonality, exceeding tumor. Elevated circulating T cell density in blood was associated with longer overall survival.

Lung tissue at least 2 cm from the tumor margin was confirmed free of atypia. Data came from immunoSEQ multiplex PCR; TCRdb stores just in-frame clones and leaves some out. Among more than 1,500 clones listed, approximately 32% were seen once. Source: normal lung tissue next to the tumor, taken before any cancer treatment. The TCR was taken from a female donor of 60 years or more with stage I lung adenocarcinoma. The rearrangement joins TRBV9 to TRBJ1-6; D may be TRBD1 (5 bases). CDR3 nucleotides: TGTGCCAGCAGCGTAAAGCCGGGACTAGGGTCACCCCTCCACTTT. It encodes CASSVKPGLGSPLHF. The whole variable domain, filled in from reference TRBV9 and TRBJ1-6, reads DSGVTQTPKHLITATGQRVTLRCSPRSGDLSVYWYQQSLDQGLQFLIQYYNGEERAKGNILERFSAQQFPDLHSELNLSSLELGDSALYFCASSVKPGLGSPLHFGNGTRLTVT.